Shown below are 12 T cell receptor beta chains from a single sample sequenced in a study of CD8 T cells in ankylosing spondylitis. Each CDR3 protein gets one entry after TCRdb re-called the 5' RACE reads with MiXCR. The data show tens of thousands of distinct CDR3 sequences, approximately 5.7% seen once. Input material: synovial fluid, either unsorted or a sorted T cell fraction (not recorded which). These receptors were obtained from a male donor with ankylosing spondylitis.

This sequence joins TRBV9 and TRBJ1-5; weak D call: TRBD1 (6 bases). This CDR3 is 16 amino acids long. Trimming pared 4 bases from V and 8 bases from J, leaving 22 bases between. Per germline, CDR1 SGDLS and CDR2 YYNGEE. CDR3 in amino acids: CASSPGTLNRGEPQHF. In DNA form, the CDR3 reads TGTGCCAGCAGCCCCGGGACACTCAACCGCGGGGAGCCCCAGCATTTT.

V and J are TRBV7-3 and TRBJ1-1; D ambiguous. Germline V CDR1 and CDR2: SGHTA, FQGTGA. V dropped 0 bases and J dropped 5 bases, with 7 bases sitting between them. The CDR3 is 13 amino acids. In DNA, the CDR3 is TGTGCCAGCAGCTTAACAGAGCAAACTGAAGCTTTCTTT. Protein: CASSLTEQTEAFF. The entire variable domain, with the rest obtained from reference TRBV7-3 and TRBJ1-1, is as follows: GAGVSQTPSNKVTEKGKYVELRCDPISGHTALYWYRQSLGQGPEFLIYFQGTGAADDSGLPNDRFFAVRPEGSVSTLKIQRTERGDSAVYLCASSLTEQTEAFFGQGTRLTVV.

This clonotype was seen repeatedly, ten times or more. The chain is built from TRBV15 and TRBJ1-1, with unresolved D. The CDR3 runs to 14 residues. V was pared by 0 bases and J by 0 bases, with 5 bases between. Per germline, CDR1 LNHNV and CDR2 YYDKDF (reference sequence). Written as DNA, the CDR3 is TGTGCCACCAGCAGAGACAGGATGAACACTGAAGCTTTCTTT. Its protein is CATSRDRMNTEAFF.

This clonotype was seen many times. The chain recombines TRBV11-1 with TRBJ1-1; D may be TRBD1 (6 bases). Germline CDR1 and CDR2: SGHAT and FQDESV (reference sequence). V gave up 8 bases and J gave up 0 bases, with 10 bases separating them. CDR3 length equals 13 residues. DNA for the CDR3: TGTGCCAGCGAGGGGGAATTGAACACTGAAGCTTTCTTT. It specifies CASEGELNTEAFF.

This clonotype was observed at least ten times. This CDR3 reads CASTRTGQGTNTEAFF. CDR3 bases: TGTGCCAGCACCCGGACGGGACAGGGCACGAACACTGAAGCTTTCTTT. The chain links TRBV7-8 to TRBJ1-1, with 9 bases fitting TRBD1. CDR1 and CDR2 from the germline V gene are SGHVS and FQNEAQ. This CDR3 is built from 16 residues. Unmatched junction bases numbered 10, after V lost 7 bases and J lost 1 base.

This clonotype was seen a handful of times. The chain couples TRBV20-1 to TRBJ2-3; perhaps TRBD2 as D (6 bases). There are 15 residues in the CDR3. V lost 0 bases, J lost 1 base, and 11 bases lay in between. Germline V gene lookup returns CDR1 DFQATT and CDR2 SNEGSKA (reference sequence). CDR3 protein: CSARDNGGGTDTQYF. DNA for the CDR3: TGCAGTGCTAGAGATAACGGGGGTGGCACAGATACGCAGTATTTT.

This clonotype occurred many times. V gene TRBV6-4 combines with J gene TRBJ2-3; 7 bases are shared with TRBD1. Looked up from germline, CDR1 is MRHNA and CDR2 is SNTAGT. J gave up 4 bases and V 7 bases, and 8 bases lay outside the gene matches. The CDR3 consists of 14 residues. The CDR3 DNA reads as TGTGCCAGCAAATACAGGGGCCCCCCAGATACGCAGTATTTT. Translation gives CASKYRGPPDTQYF.

The chain links TRBV20-1 to TRBJ1-4; D is unresolved. The V gene's germline CDR1 is DFQATT and CDR2 SNEGSKA (reference sequence). With 3 bases removed from V and 0 bases from J, the gap between germline ends came to 8 bases. This CDR3 comprises 14 residues. CDR3 nucleotides: TGCAGTGCTAGGGACTTCGCAACTAATGAAAAACTGTTTTTT. Its translation: CSARDFATNEKLFF.

This clonotype was seen only a few times. The V gene is TRBV27, the J gene TRBJ2-4; 8 nucleotides match TRBD2. The J segment lost 8 bases and the V segment lost 6 bases, leaving 15 bases of the junction unmatched. The V gene's germline CDR1 is MNHEY and CDR2 SMNVEV (reference sequence). The CDR3 is made up of 16 amino acids. The CDR3 DNA sequence: TGTGCCAGCAGCCCAGATGGCGGGAGGACGGGAGACATTCAGTACTTC. Its protein product is CASSPDGGRTGDIQYF.

Judged by abundance, this clonotype is medium-sized. The chain is built from TRBV12-3 or TRBV12-4 and TRBJ2-7, with TRBD2 identical over 8 bases. The CDR3 covers 13 residues. J lost 6 bases, V lost 4 bases, and 5 bases had no gene match. CDR3 amino acids: CASSWTSFSEQYF. In DNA, the CDR3 is TGTGCCAGCAGTTGGACTAGCTTCAGCGAGCAGTACTTC.

This clonotype was found many times. CDR3 DNA sequence: TGTGCCAGCAGCTTAGAGTCAACACTCTATGGCTACACCTTC. Encoded protein: CASSLESTLYGYTF. This chain links TRBV7-2 with TRBJ1-2; D remains ambiguous. The ends were cut back, 1 base at V and 4 bases at J, with 10 bases in the middle. The germline V gene has CDR1 SGHTA and CDR2 FQGNSA. CDR3 size: 14 residues.

In this sample, this clonotype turned up many times. DNA of the CDR3: TGCAGTGCTGGGGCCATTGGGACTGAAGCTTTCTTT. It encodes CSAGAIGTEAFF. This chain uses TRBV20-1 with TRBJ1-1; possibly TRBD1 for D (5 bases). Per the germline V gene, CDR1 is DFQATT and CDR2 is SNEGSKA (reference sequence). V was shortened by 5 bases and J by 5 bases, with 12 bases between the two germline ends. The CDR3 totals 12 residues.